The 13 T cell receptor beta chains presented below share a single source sample, sequenced in a study of cytomegalovirus exposure and HLA in healthy donors. The repertoire was sequenced with immunoSEQ multiplex PCR; TCRdb's copy has only in-frame clones and lacks some. This table holds about 200,000 clones, over 80% found once. The sample was PBMCs. These TCRs come from a woman aged 18-29 years in good health and CMV-seronegative.

The chain has TRBV5-4 and TRBJ1-2; 11 bases align to TRBD1. CDR3 length: 17 residues. The ends lost 4 bases at V and 4 bases at J; junction bases unmatched: 12. CDR1 is SGHNT and CDR2 is YYREEE in the germline V gene (reference sequence). The CDR3, as DNA: TGTGCCAGCAGCCCAGGACAGGGGGCCTCGCCCCTCTATGGCTACACCTTC. Translating it yields CASSPGQGASPLYGYTF. The full variable domain, rest sourced from reference TRBV5-4 and TRBJ1-2, is ETGVTQSPTHLIKTRGQQVTLRCSSQSGHNTVSWYQQALGQGPQFIFQYYREEENGRGNFPPRFSGLQFPNYSSELNVNALELDDSALYLCASSPGQGASPLYGYTFGSGTRLTVV.

The rearrangement uses TRBV11-2 and TRBJ2-5; 9 bases match TRBD2. The germline gives CDR1 SGHAT, CDR2 FQNNGV. With 1 base clipped from V and 1 base from J, the junction kept 1 base outside the gene matches. The CDR3 runs 15 residues. CDR3 DNA: TGTGCCAGCAGCTTAGGGGGACTAGCCCAAGAGACCCAGTACTTC. Translation: CASSLGGLAQETQYF.

This sequence joins TRBV2 and TRBJ2-1; D is perhaps TRBD2 (5 bases). V gave up 11 bases and J gave up 0 bases, with 11 bases separating them. This CDR3 is 13 amino acids long. The V gene's germline CDR1 is SNHLY and CDR2 FYNNEI. The CDR3 loop reads CASKEASYNEQFF. The CDR3, as DNA: TGTGCCTCAAAGGAGGCCTCCTACAATGAGCAGTTCTTC. The complete variable domain, with remaining parts taken from reference TRBV2 and TRBJ2-1, reads EPEVTQTPSHQVTQMGQEVILRCVPISNHLYFYWYRQILGQKVEFLVSFYNNEISEKSEIFDDQFSVERPDGSNFTLKIRSTKLEDSAMYFCASKEASYNEQFFGPGTRLTVL.

V is TRBV25-1 and J is TRBJ1-2; TRBD1 matches at 9 bases. The CDR3 length is 14 residues. The J segment lost 7 bases and the V segment lost 4 bases, leaving 7 bases of the junction unmatched. Germline V lookup: CDR1 MGHDK, CDR2 SYGVNS. CDR3 DNA sequence: TGTGCCAGCAGTGTGGGGACAGGGCGATCTGGCTACACCTTC. It translates to CASSVGTGRSGYTF.

The V and J genes are TRBV5-1 and TRBJ2-3; TRBD1 matches 9 bases. J gave up 3 bases and V 4 bases, and 3 bases lay outside the gene matches. The CDR3 loop spans 14 amino acids. The germline V gene encodes CDR1 SGHRS and CDR2 YFSETQ. CDR3: CASSPGQGTDTQYF. The CDR3 coding sequence is TGCGCCAGCAGCCCCGGACAGGGGACAGATACGCAGTATTTT.

This sequence joins TRBV5-1 and TRBJ1-5, with D hard to call. Trimming took off 0 bases at V and 4 bases at J, with 8 bases between the two ends. The CDR3 is 14 residues long. Germline V gene lookup returns CDR1 SGHRS and CDR2 YFSETQ. In DNA form, the CDR3 reads TGCGCCAGCAGCTTGGGTCAGCCTAATCAGCCCCAGCATTTT. Amino acids: CASSLGQPNQPQHF.

The chain links TRBV5-4 to TRBJ2-3; D gene uncertain. CDR3 size: 15 residues. Germline V gives CDR1 SGHNT, CDR2 YYREEE (reference sequence). V was trimmed by 0 bases and J by 0 bases, leaving 8 bases between them. CDR3 region: CASSLGSASTDTQYF. The CDR3 DNA is TGTGCCAGCAGCTTGGGGTCAGCTAGCACAGATACGCAGTATTTT.

Points on this clone: This sample also contains other DNA sequences that code for the same CDR3. The rearrangement links TRBV27 to TRBJ1-2, with D maybe TRBD1 (6 bases). The CDR3 consists of 14 residues. The germline CDR1 and CDR2 sequences are MNHEY and SMNVEV (reference sequence). V lost 6 bases, J lost 4 bases, and 15 bases lay in between. CDR3 residues: CASSQTGGLYGYTF. The CDR3 region has the DNA TGTGCCAGCAGCCAGACAGGAGGGCTCTATGGCTACACCTTC.

This clone was seen a handful of times. CDR3 region: CASSDWGPGGGYTF. The CDR3 nucleotides are TGTGCCAGCAGTGATTGGGGCCCAGGTGGAGGCTACACCTTC. The chain combines TRBV6-1 with TRBJ1-2, with D tentatively TRBD1 (5 bases). Trimming shortened V by 3 bases and J by 8 bases, and 16 bases separated the two germline ends. Germline loops: CDR1 MNHNS, CDR2 SASEGT. The CDR3 totals 14 residues.

V gene TRBV15 combines with J gene TRBJ1-1; the D is unclear. The germline V gene has CDR1 LNHNV and CDR2 YYDKDF (reference sequence). The CDR3 extends over 13 amino acids. Trimming took 4 bases from V and 12 from J, leaving 18 bases between them. The CDR3 sequence is CATSTEVKLVTFF. CDR3 sequence (DNA): TGTGCCACCAGCACCGAAGTGAAATTGGTGACTTTCTTT.

This rearrangement joins TRBV6-6 to TRBJ1-2, with TRBD1 as a possible D gene (6 bases). V lost 3 bases and J lost 2, with 13 bases in between. CDR3 size: 15 residues. Germline V CDR1 and CDR2: MNHNY, SVGAGI (reference sequence). The CDR3: CASSYPGVTNYGYTF. In DNA form, the CDR3 reads TGTGCCAGCAGTTATCCAGGGGTAACAAACTATGGCTACACCTTC.

With regard to this clone: Additional DNA sequences in this sample encode the identical CDR3. The chain uses TRBV5-1 and TRBJ2-7, with 9 bases identical to TRBD2. The CDR3 extends over 15 amino acids. J gave up 2 bases and V 0 bases, and 3 bases lay outside the gene matches. Germline V gene data show CDR1 as SGHRS and CDR2 as YFSETQ. The CDR3 reads CASSLALAGTYEQYF. Written as DNA, the CDR3 is TGCGCCAGCAGCTTGGCTCTAGCGGGGACCTACGAGCAGTACTTC.

The rearrangement uses TRBV19 and TRBJ2-3, with TRBD2 matching over 8 bases. Germline values: CDR1 LNHDA, CDR2 SQIVND (reference sequence). The V gene end was trimmed by 6 bases and the J gene end by 2 bases; junction bases not matched to a gene: 4. CDR3 length: 14 residues. The CDR3 DNA reads as TGTGCCAGTAGACCGGGGGGGAACACAGATACGCAGTATTTT. Translated, it gives CASRPGGNTDTQYF.